The T cell receptor beta chain under discussion was sequenced for a study of T cells after yellow fever vaccination. With regard to this clonotype: What it binds is not known.

Study results and caveats: Secondary responses were weaker yet peaked faster, day 5 versus 15. The CD4 compartment and the CD8 compartment contained a small share of clonotypes in common.

The authors made TCR cDNA by 5'RACE template switching, adding a universal primer site and UMIs. TCRdb passed the 5' RACE reads through MiXCR, listing each CDR3 protein once. The data contain some 160,000 distinct CDR3 sequences, around 8.5% of them singletons. With V trimmed by 4 bases and J by 8 bases, 12 bases remained unmatched. Germline V gene sequence: CDR1 SGHTA, CDR2 FQGNSA. The CDR3 length is 17 residues. The rearrangement links TRBV7-2 to TRBJ2-1, with 12 bases aligning to TRBD2. The receptor was derived from a man younger than 30 who received the YFV17D yellow fever vaccine. The sample here was CD8+ T cells sorted from PBMCs, taken 45 days after the yellow fever booster vaccination. The CDR3 reads CASSSPALAGGHDEQFF. CDR3 DNA: TGTGCCAGCAGCTCCCCCGCCCTAGCGGGGGGGCACGATGAGCAGTTCTTC.